This entry concerns a single T cell receptor (beta chain). This clonotype has more than one count but fewer than ten. Its antigen specificity is not known. Qualities for individual bases were not recorded, and no much larger clone is one base off. The sample belongs to a study of T-cell memory formation after mild COVID-19 (dated by TCRdb to the early 2020s). Turning to the overall study: TCR sequence clusters from the two donors were largely donor specific. In two donors, T-cell clones that expanded and contracted after mild COVID-19 were followed by sequencing TCRalpha and TCRbeta repertoires longitudinally. Two young, previously healthy adult volunteers made up the cohort, one male and one female. What the work shows at the level of the full study, not this receptor alone: Only a couple of mild cases were covered by the study, and larger cohorts that include severe cases with pre-infection samples were considered necessary. Contracting CD4+ clones appeared mostly in the CM and EM memory subsets, whereas CD8+ clones were enriched in EMRA. Whether the second-wave clones peaking on day 37 were SARS-CoV-2 specific was not confirmed. Some responding clones were detected in pre-infection memory, which suggested that pre-existing cross-reactive memory T cells had joined the SARS-CoV-2 response. From day 15 to 85, contracting clones showed balanced CD4/CD8 phenotypes, whereas a second wave of clones that expanded from day 15 to 37 leaned towards CD4+.

Ficoll-Paque density gradient centrifugation was used to isolate PBMCs. Instrument on record: Illumina NovaSeq 6000. TCRalpha and TCRbeta cDNA libraries were constructed by 5'RACE with constant-segment primers, with sample barcodes and unique molecular identifiers being introduced. RNA was extracted from every sample with Trizol reagent. Amplification of the libraries took two PCR steps, and the second step added a second sample barcode plus Illumina TruSeq adapters. Libraries were sequenced on an Illumina NovaSeq with 2 x 150 bp paired-end reads. The authors processed their data as follows. The reads were demultiplexed and collapsed into UMI-guided consensus sequences using migec v1.2.7. Using mixcr v2.1.11, UMI consensuses were aligned to TRA and TRB V and J templates and then assembled into clonotypes. A clonotype was counted as expanded or contracted only when both edgeR and NoisET called the clonotype significant, with the noise models trained on biological replicates. For edgeR calls, the thresholds were a false discovery rate-adjusted p below 0.01 and a log2 fold-change of 1. As an exploratory analysis of dynamics, PCA with hierarchical clustering was applied to max-normalized trajectories of the 1000 most abundant clonotypes. Each responding clone was given a CD4 or CD8 phenotype based on the CD4+ and CD8+ repertoires, which had been sequenced separately. The raw public reads went through TCRdb reprocessing: fastp at Q25, MiXCR clone calling, in-frame beta chains kept. A single entry per CDR3 protein holds the most common genes and DNA from its merged rows. It is TCRdb's table, rather than the study itself, that gives the V and J calls and clone size. This sample has about 300,000 distinct CDR3 sequences in its table, and approximately 19% of those were observed once. 21% of the sample comes from the top ten.

This TCR derives from a man aged 18 to 30 who had mild COVID-19 (a few samples of this study predate the infection). The sample titles of this study are shuffled in the database, so cell type and time point are left out; the donor was told from shared clones. Material: PBMCs or a T cell subset sorted from them (not recorded which).

The CDR3 loop reads CASSPIAGSSYEQYF. The DNA sequence follows: TGCGCCAGCAGCCCGATAGCGGGGAGCTCCTACGAGCAGTACTTC. Recombination linked TRBV4-1 to TRBJ2-7; TRBD2 fits 8 bases in the junction. As encoded in the germline V gene, CDR1 is MGHRA while CDR2 is YSYEKL. The CDR3, from cysteine to phenylalanine, totals 15 residues. Left in the record is the CDR3 DNA by itself, 45 bases read in frame from the first base. V is cut back by 4 bases and J by 0 bases, with 5 bases in the junction unmatched.